The present T cell receptor beta chain was sequenced within a study of human T cells and chemical hapten exposure (dated by TCRdb to about 2021). The study in broad terms: For sensitization, 2% DPC in acetone was applied to a roughly 2 cm by roughly 2 cm area of upper inner arm skin. Patient blood was sampled pre-sensitization (week 0) and at 2, 6 and about 24 weeks after DPC sensitization. Libraries were pooled for sequencing, and variation in per-sample TCR yields was attributed mainly to small differences in library volumes within the pool. Patch testing was done on the upper back using Finn chambers containing 0.01% DPC, and results were scored after 6 days according to International Contact Dermatitis Research Group standards. Blood for TCR sequencing was provided by twenty-nine alopecia patients at one to four time points (pre-sensitization, 2, 6 and 24 weeks). In alopecia patients, the study followed how the peripheral blood TCR repertoire changed in vivo over primary and secondary sensitization to diphenylcyclopropenone (DPC), a hapten. Alopecia areata with under or over 50% scalp involvement, alopecia totalis and alopecia universalis were represented in the patient cohort, which was mostly female. Patients additionally received weekly therapeutic DPC doses to the scalp throughout the approximately 25-week study period. The study at large found these results: Patch test score was positively correlated with the number of PT1 expanded TCRs, with significance at thresholds 8, 16 and 32 but not at 4. Repeated subsampling changed both the strength of the expansion versus patch-test correlation and the threshold at which the correlation became significant. Alopecia, a presumed autoimmune disease, was present in all patients, so the immune response of the patients might differ from that of healthy individuals. Compared with pre-sensitization or healthy control sets, expanded TCRs formed significantly more large CDR3 similarity clusters, which is consistent with antigen-driven responses. DPC sensitization did not change the number of TCRs with a frequency above 1 in 1000, and there was no evidence of changes in global repertoire structure.

The sample's time point label is to be understood as: patch test 1, 2 weeks after DPC sensitization. The treatment or condition label of this sample denotes: therapeutic diphenylcyclopropenone sensitization with weekly scalp DPC. At each patch-test visit, blood was drawn before the patch test was applied. Eligible patients were aged 18 to 70, diagnosed with alopecia, deemed suitable for DPC therapy, and excluded if pregnant. Unfractionated whole blood was collected in Tempus Blood RNA tubes, and total RNA was extracted from that blood. Library preparation employed RACE. The data were produced on a NextSeq 500. During library preparation, unique molecular identifiers were attached to individual cDNA molecules so that TCRs could be counted in a quantitative, reproducible way. Each blood RNA sample was used to sequence both TCR alpha and TCR beta chains. The study's processing was this. Samples had a median of about 96,000 TCRs, with a range from about 23,224 to 690,600. The Decombinator software suite was used to annotate V, J and CDR3 in the TCR reads. For PS versus PT1 abundance plots, all samples were subsampled to the same number of TCRs (28,000). TCRs were defined as expanded if absent before sensitization and observed at least eight times at the 2-week time point. TCRdb reprocessed the public reads (quality trimming at Q25 with fastp, clone calling with MiXCR) and kept in-frame beta chains. CDR3 protein duplicates are merged, each entry listing the most common genes and DNA. These V and J calls are TCRdb output, not the study's own analysis. The sample data list 95,000 to 130,000 distinct CDR3 sequences, and around an eighth of these were observed just once. 1.4% of the sample goes to the ten largest clones.

The CDR3 sequence holds 15 residues, the cysteine and phenylalanine included. Only the CDR3 region is kept as DNA, spanning 45 bases read in frame from base 1. The germline V gene encodes CDR1 SQVTM and CDR2 ANQGSEA. V was cut back by 5 bases and J by 1 base, leaving a gap of 14 bases between them. On this clonotype itself: Its antigen is still unknown. No much larger clone is present one base from it, and per-base qualities are unavailable.

Sample: whole blood, taken in connection with sensitization to the hapten diphenylcyclopropenone (DPC). The sequence joins TRBV29-1 to TRBJ2-2, and TRBD2 may be the D gene, going by 5 matching bases. This TCR derives from a woman aged 45-65 years with alopecia areata. Some clones in this sample may be carry-over from other donors' samples. The encoded CDR3 is CSVRGYPKNTGELFF. The bases read TGCAGCGTTCGCGGGTACCCGAAGAACACCGGGGAGCTGTTTTTT.